A selection of T cell receptor beta chains follows, all from one sample in a study of T cell responses to AZD1222 COVID-19 vaccine. Profiling relied on immunoSEQ multiplex PCR, and the TCRdb table lists in-frame clones only, not all of them. The sample yields roughly 120,000 clones, roughly nine tenths seen once. The specimen comprised peripheral blood, sampled 28 days after the second AZD1222 dose. Receptors originate from an adult who received the AZD1222 COVID-19 vaccine. Both conserved end residues are part of each CDR3.

v_call: TRBV18; j_call: TRBJ2-5; cdr3_aa: CASSTGPQETQYF
v_call: TRBV3-1/TRBV3-2; j_call: TRBJ2-3; cdr3_aa: CASSRKTAGTSGTDTQYF
v_call: TRBV6-5; j_call: TRBJ2-1; cdr3_aa: CASSYSTASSRNEQFF
v_call: TRBV6-5; j_call: TRBJ2-1; cdr3_aa: CASSTSGYNEQFF
v_call: TRBV27; j_call: TRBJ1-4; cdr3_aa: CASSRGEKLFF
v_call: TRBV4-1; j_call: TRBJ2-7; cdr3_aa: CASSQEGGREQYF
v_call: TRBV28; j_call: TRBJ2-3; cdr3_aa: CASSSRGEQYF
v_call: TRBV7-2; j_call: TRBJ2-2; cdr3_aa: CASSRGLNRGGELFF
v_call: TRBV11-3; j_call: TRBJ1-1; cdr3_aa: CASSFSQNTEAFF
v_call: TRBV5-8; j_call: TRBJ2-7; cdr3_aa: CASRYGEGASRNEQYF
v_call: TRBV10-3; j_call: TRBJ2-7; cdr3_aa: CAISAGQVHEQYF
v_call: TRBV5-1; j_call: TRBJ2-7; cdr3_aa: CASSSGTSGTLDEQYF
v_call: TRBV6-2/TRBV6-3; j_call: TRBJ2-3; cdr3_aa: CASSYAGLAGAKDTQYF
v_call: TRBV24-1; j_call: TRBJ1-5; cdr3_aa: CATSEGQVDQPQHF
v_call: TRBV6-1; j_call: TRBJ2-7; cdr3_aa: CASSDRSYEQYF
v_call: TRBV27; j_call: TRBJ2-5; cdr3_aa: CASNSLGTGQETQYF
v_call: TRBV28; j_call: TRBJ2-1; cdr3_aa: CASSPGSSSYNEQFF